This paragraph covers one T cell receptor beta chain sequence. Its antigen is still unknown. The record originates from a study of cytomegalovirus exposure and HLA in healthy donors. Whole-study findings and limits: Presence/absence analyses took donor sequencing depth as roughly uniform.

This CDR3 region has 13 residues. Germline CDR1 is MNHNS and CDR2 is SASEGT. The ends were cut back, 6 bases at V and 2 bases at J, with 11 bases in the middle. PCR primers comprised 60 Vbeta and 13 Jbeta primers. Method: immunoSEQ multiplex PCR; TCRdb's copy keeps in-frame clones and lacks some. This table holds around 170,000 clones, 65% to 85% found once. The chain carries TRBV6-1 and TRBJ2-7; D remains unclear. What was sequenced was PBMCs. This clonotype was obtained from a man aged 55 to 70 in good health and CMV-seronegative. CDR3 residues: CASSPARPYEQYF. The CDR3 nucleotides read TGTGCCAGCAGCCCCGCCAGGCCCTACGAGCAGTACTTC.